These T cell receptor beta chains were read from a single sample in a study of shared clonotypes between healthy human individuals. Profiled with immunoSEQ multiplex PCR; TCRdb holds only in-frame clones, not every one. The table lists about a million clones, around 75% of them singletons. Sequenced material: memory CD4+ T cells sorted from blood. The source is a man in his late teens or twenties in good health. The CDR3 runs from the conserved cysteine through the conserved F or W. Each record gives: D gene, V gene, clone size, J gene, CDR3 DNA, CDR3 protein. D genes are given only for firm matches. Clone sizes are given selectively: once, few, many, or a class where the clone is expanded.

d_gene: .
v_gene: TRBV6-5
abundance: once
j_gene: TRBJ2-5
CDR3nt: TGTGCCAGCAGTTACTCCGGGAGACAAGAGACCCAGTACTTC
CDR3aa: CASSYSGRQETQYF

d_gene: TRBD2
v_gene: TRBV30
abundance: .
j_gene: TRBJ2-1
CDR3nt: TGTGCCCGAACCGGGACTAGCGGGGGTCTATACAATGAGCAGTTCTTC
CDR3aa: CARTGTSGGLYNEQFF

d_gene: .
v_gene: TRBV7-9
abundance: .
j_gene: TRBJ2-3
CDR3nt: TGTGCCAGCCCTCGCGGGGCTAGCACAGATACGCAGTATTTT
CDR3aa: CASPRGASTDTQYF

d_gene: .
v_gene: TRBV10-3
abundance: .
j_gene: TRBJ1-6
CDR3nt: TGTGCCATCAGTGAAGAGGGGGGATCACCCCTCCACTTT
CDR3aa: CAISEEGGSPLHF

d_gene: .
v_gene: TRBV5-6
abundance: .
j_gene: TRBJ1-2
CDR3nt: TGTGCCAGCAGCGAACAGGGTAGTTATGGCTACACCTTC
CDR3aa: CASSEQGSYGYTF

d_gene: .
v_gene: TRBV10-3
abundance: .
j_gene: TRBJ2-3
CDR3nt: TGTGCCATAGGGTCCCGAAGCCCCCGTGGGGCAGATACGCAGTATTTT
CDR3aa: CAIGSRSPRGADTQYF

d_gene: TRBD1
v_gene: TRBV6-5
abundance: .
j_gene: TRBJ2-3
CDR3nt: TGTGCCAGCAGTTACTCTAACAGGGGCCGCCGGGATACGCAGTATTTT
CDR3aa: CASSYSNRGRRDTQYF

d_gene: .
v_gene: TRBV11-2
abundance: .
j_gene: TRBJ2-7
CDR3nt: TGTGCCAGCAGCCCTGTACACAGCCCCTACGAGCAGTACTTC
CDR3aa: CASSPVHSPYEQYF

d_gene: TRBD2
v_gene: TRBV5-5
abundance: .
j_gene: TRBJ2-1
CDR3nt: TGTGCCAGCAGCTTGGCCCCGACTAGCGGGAACAATGAGCAGTTCTTC
CDR3aa: CASSLAPTSGNNEQFF

d_gene: .
v_gene: TRBV2
abundance: .
j_gene: TRBJ2-3
CDR3nt: TGTGCCACCGCGTTGGGGGTCGATACGCAGTATTTT
CDR3aa: CATALGVDTQYF

d_gene: .
v_gene: TRBV13
abundance: .
j_gene: TRBJ2-7
CDR3nt: TGTGCCAGCAGCTTAGCCCGGGGAGGCTCCTACGAGCAGTACTTC
CDR3aa: CASSLARGGSYEQYF

d_gene: .
v_gene: TRBV27
abundance: .
j_gene: TRBJ1-4
CDR3nt: TGTGCCAGCAGTTTATACCCCCTGGACGGTCGGAAACTGTTTTTT
CDR3aa: CASSLYPLDGRKLFF

d_gene: TRBD1
v_gene: TRBV19
abundance: .
j_gene: TRBJ2-3
CDR3nt: TGTGCCAGTAGTCTTAGACAGGGCCCCACAGATACGCAGTATTTT
CDR3aa: CASSLRQGPTDTQYF

d_gene: .
v_gene: TRBV15
abundance: .
j_gene: TRBJ2-2
CDR3nt: TGTGCCACCAGCAGAGATGTGGCAGCTACCGGGGAGCTGTTTTTT
CDR3aa: CATSRDVAATGELFF

d_gene: TRBD1
v_gene: TRBV19
abundance: few
j_gene: TRBJ1-1
CDR3nt: TGTGCCAGTAGTATAGTGGGACAGGGGAACACTGAAGCTTTCTTT
CDR3aa: CASSIVGQGNTEAFF

d_gene: TRBD2
v_gene: TRBV11-1
abundance: .
j_gene: TRBJ2-7
CDR3nt: TGTGCCAGCAGCCCAGAGCGGGGGGTCTCCTACGAGCAGTACTTC
CDR3aa: CASSPERGVSYEQYF